This passage covers 9 T cell receptor beta chains from one sample sequenced in a study of blood T cells in healthy people across ages. Through a sample-barcoded 5' primer and a J-beta primer mix, a second PCR was run for 7 to 11 cycles. TCRdb passed the 5' RACE reads through MiXCR, listing each CDR3 protein once. Seen here are about 1.4 million distinct CDR3 sequences, approximately 59% observed once, and the top ten hold 5% to 7%. Specimen: blood. These receptors originate from a man younger than 35 in good health.

The chain recombines TRBV20-1 with TRBJ1-6; perhaps TRBD1 as D (5 bases). Germline assignment: CDR1 DFQATT and CDR2 SNEGSKA (reference sequence). The CDR3 contains 18 residues. Trimming shortened V by 3 bases and J by 0 bases, and 18 bases separated the two germline ends. The chain's CDR3 is CSARIYGAPSSYNSPLHF. CDR3 DNA sequence: TGCAGTGCTAGGATTTATGGGGCCCCGAGCTCCTATAATTCACCCCTCCACTTT.

Only a few counts were recorded for this clonotype. The chain carries TRBV4-2 and TRBJ1-2; perhaps TRBD1 as D (5 bases). The CDR3 is 17 residues long. Germline CDR1 LGHNA, CDR2 YNFKEQ. Trimming left V 4 bases short and J 0 bases short, with 18 bases between. CDR3 region: CASSPTQGRVSNYGYTF. The DNA for the CDR3 is TGTGCCAGCAGCCCAACCCAGGGCAGGGTGTCTAACTATGGCTACACCTTC.

Of note for this clonotype: Relative to the germline gene, one junction end is altered; a read error may explain this. This chain uses TRBV9 with TRBJ2-1; D perhaps matches TRBD2 (5 bases). The CDR3 extends over 15 amino acids. Per the germline V gene, CDR1 is SGDLS and CDR2 is YYNGEE. The CDR3 is CASSVDGVAYNGQFF. The DNA of the CDR3 is TGTGCCAGCAGCGTAGACGGGGTAGCCTACAATGGGCAGTTCTTC.

The chain joins TRBV6-2 or TRBV6-3 to TRBJ2-1, with 11 bases aligning to TRBD2. The CDR3 extends over 17 amino acids. With V trimmed by 2 bases and J by 0 bases, 3 bases remained unmatched. Germline CDR1 and CDR2: MNHEY and SVGEGT. CDR3 region: CASSYVSGGGSYNEQFF. The CDR3 nucleotides read TGTGCCAGCAGTTACGTTAGCGGGGGGGGCTCCTACAATGAGCAGTTCTTC.

The CDR3 nucleotides read TGCGCCAGCAGCCAAGAGGCTACACCGGGACAGGGGGTTTACGAGCAGTACTTC. Translation gives CASSQEATPGQGVYEQYF. This rearrangement joins TRBV4-1 to TRBJ2-4, with 11 bases identical to TRBD1. The J call may be mistaken, given a closer DNA end match to TRBJ2-7. The CDR3 is made up of 18 amino acids. Germline V CDR1 and CDR2: MGHRA, YSYEKL.

The V gene is TRBV6-1, the J gene TRBJ2-5; 11 nucleotides line up with TRBD2. With 11 bases clipped from V and 11 bases from J, the junction kept 22 bases outside the gene matches. This CDR3 spans 16 amino acids. Looked up from germline, CDR1 is MNHNS and CDR2 is SASEGT. DNA for the CDR3: TGTGCCCATTCATCTATGGGACTAGCGGCCGACAATGAGCAGTACTTC. This codes for CAHSSMGLAADNEQYF.

This clonotype was picked up a small number of times. The rearrangement joins TRBV5-5 to TRBJ2-7; D is tentatively TRBD1 or TRBD2 (5 bases each). The CDR3 length is 15 residues. V lost 4 bases and J 0 bases, leaving 14 bases between the germline ends. Germline V gives CDR1 SGHKS, CDR2 YYEKEE (reference sequence). In nucleotides, the CDR3 is TGTGCCAGCAGCCGACCGGGGCTTGACTCCTACGAGCAGTACTTC. It specifies CASSRPGLDSYEQYF.

This clonotype was seen many times. The chain employs TRBV4-1 and TRBJ2-3, with no clear D. Trimming pared 1 base from V and 5 bases from J, leaving 4 bases between. From germline, CDR1 is MGHRA and CDR2 YSYEKL. The CDR3 runs 12 residues. For the CDR3, the DNA is TGCGCCAGCAGCCAAGTGCTAGATACGCAGTATTTT. Translation gives CASSQVLDTQYF.

V usage is TRBV15 and J usage is TRBJ1-4; D is ambiguous. The V gene's germline CDR1 is LNHNV and CDR2 YYDKDF (reference sequence). This CDR3 is built from 16 residues. V lost 1 base, J lost 8 bases, and 17 bases lay in between. The CDR3 spells CATSRAYPAGKEKLFF. The CDR3 bases are TGTGCCACCAGCAGAGCCTACCCGGCGGGTAAGGAAAAACTGTTTTTT.